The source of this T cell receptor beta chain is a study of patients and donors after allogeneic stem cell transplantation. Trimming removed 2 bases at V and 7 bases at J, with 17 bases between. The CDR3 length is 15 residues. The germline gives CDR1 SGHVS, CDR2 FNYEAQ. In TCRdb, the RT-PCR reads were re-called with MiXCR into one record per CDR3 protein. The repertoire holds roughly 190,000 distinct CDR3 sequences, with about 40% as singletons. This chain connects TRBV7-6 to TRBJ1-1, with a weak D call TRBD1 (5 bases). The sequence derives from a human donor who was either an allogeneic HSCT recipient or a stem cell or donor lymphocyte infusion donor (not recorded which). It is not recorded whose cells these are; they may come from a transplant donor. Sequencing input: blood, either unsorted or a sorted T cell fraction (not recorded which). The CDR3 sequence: CASSLYSGGSNEAFF. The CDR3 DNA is TGTGCCAGCAGCTTATATTCGGGGGGATCTAATGAAGCTTTCTTT.